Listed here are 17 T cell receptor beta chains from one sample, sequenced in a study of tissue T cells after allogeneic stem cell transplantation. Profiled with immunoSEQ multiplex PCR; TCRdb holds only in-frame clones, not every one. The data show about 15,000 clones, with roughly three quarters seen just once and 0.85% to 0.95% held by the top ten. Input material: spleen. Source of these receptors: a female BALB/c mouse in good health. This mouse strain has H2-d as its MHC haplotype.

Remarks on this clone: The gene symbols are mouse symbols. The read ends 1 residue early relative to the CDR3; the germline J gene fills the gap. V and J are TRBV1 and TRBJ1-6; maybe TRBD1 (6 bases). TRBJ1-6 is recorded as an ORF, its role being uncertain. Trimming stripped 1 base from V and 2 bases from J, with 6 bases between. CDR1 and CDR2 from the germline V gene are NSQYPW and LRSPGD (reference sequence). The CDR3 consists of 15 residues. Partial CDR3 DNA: TGCACCTGCAGTGCAGGGACAGCCTATAATTCGCCCCTCTAC. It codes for CTCSAGTAYNSPLY. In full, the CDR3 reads CTCSAGTAYNSPLYF.

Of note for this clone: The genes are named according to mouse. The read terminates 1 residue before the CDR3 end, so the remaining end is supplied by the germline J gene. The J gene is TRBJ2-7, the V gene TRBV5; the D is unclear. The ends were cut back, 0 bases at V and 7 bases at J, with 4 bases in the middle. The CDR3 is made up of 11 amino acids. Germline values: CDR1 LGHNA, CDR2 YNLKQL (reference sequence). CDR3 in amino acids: CASSQEGEQYF. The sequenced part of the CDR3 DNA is TGTGCCAGCAGCCAAGAAGGAGAACAGTAC.

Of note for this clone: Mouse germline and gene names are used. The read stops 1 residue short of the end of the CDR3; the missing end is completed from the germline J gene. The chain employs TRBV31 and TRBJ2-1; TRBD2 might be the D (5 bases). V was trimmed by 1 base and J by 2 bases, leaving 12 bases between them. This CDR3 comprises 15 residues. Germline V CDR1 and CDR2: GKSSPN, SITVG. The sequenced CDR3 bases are TGTGCCTGGAGTCCCTGGGCAGAATACTATGCTGAGCAGTTC. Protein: CAWSPWAEYYAEQF. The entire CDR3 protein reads CAWSPWAEYYAEQFF.

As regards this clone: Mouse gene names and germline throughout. The CDR3: CASSQDGGAQDTQYF. CDR3 bases read: TGTGCCAGCAGCCAAGATGGGGGGGCCCAAGACACCCAGTAC. The rearrangement joins TRBV2 to TRBJ2-5, with 9 nucleotides matching TRBD2. The read ends 1 residue early relative to the CDR3; the germline J gene fills the gap. Germline loops: CDR1 LGHNA, CDR2 YSYQKL. The CDR3 is 15 amino acids. V gave up 0 bases and J gave up 2 bases; unmatched junction bases: 0.

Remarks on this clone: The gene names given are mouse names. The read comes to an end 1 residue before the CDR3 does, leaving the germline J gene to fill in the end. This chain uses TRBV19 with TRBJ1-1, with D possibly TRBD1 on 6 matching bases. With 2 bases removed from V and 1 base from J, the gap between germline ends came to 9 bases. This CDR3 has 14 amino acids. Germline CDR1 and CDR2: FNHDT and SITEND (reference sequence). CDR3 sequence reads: CASSIPGQNTEVFF. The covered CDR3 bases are TGTGCCAGCAGTATCCCGGGACAAAACACAGAAGTCTTC.

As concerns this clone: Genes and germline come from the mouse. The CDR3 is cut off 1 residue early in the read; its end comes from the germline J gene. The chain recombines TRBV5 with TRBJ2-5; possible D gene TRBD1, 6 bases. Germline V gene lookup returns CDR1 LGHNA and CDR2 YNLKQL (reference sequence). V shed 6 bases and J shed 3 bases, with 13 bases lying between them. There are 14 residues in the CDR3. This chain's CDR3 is CASSRPGQQDTQYF. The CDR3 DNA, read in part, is TGTGCCAGCAGTCGCCCGGGACAACAAGACACCCAGTAC.

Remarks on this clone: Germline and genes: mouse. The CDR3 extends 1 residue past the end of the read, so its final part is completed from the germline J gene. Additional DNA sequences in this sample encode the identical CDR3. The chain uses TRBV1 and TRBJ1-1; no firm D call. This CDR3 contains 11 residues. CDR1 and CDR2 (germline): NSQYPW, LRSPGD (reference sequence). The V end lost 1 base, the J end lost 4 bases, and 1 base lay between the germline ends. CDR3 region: CTCSAGTEVFF. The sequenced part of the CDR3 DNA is TGCACCTGCAGTGCAGGCACAGAAGTCTTC.

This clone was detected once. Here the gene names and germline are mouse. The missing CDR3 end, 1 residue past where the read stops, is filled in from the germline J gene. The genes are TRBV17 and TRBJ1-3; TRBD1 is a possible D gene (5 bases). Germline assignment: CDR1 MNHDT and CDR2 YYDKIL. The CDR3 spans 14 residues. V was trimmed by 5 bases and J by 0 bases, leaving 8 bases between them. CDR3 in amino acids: CASSHRSSGNTLYF. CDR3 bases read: TGTGCTAGCAGTCACAGGTCTTCTGGAAATACGCTCTAT.

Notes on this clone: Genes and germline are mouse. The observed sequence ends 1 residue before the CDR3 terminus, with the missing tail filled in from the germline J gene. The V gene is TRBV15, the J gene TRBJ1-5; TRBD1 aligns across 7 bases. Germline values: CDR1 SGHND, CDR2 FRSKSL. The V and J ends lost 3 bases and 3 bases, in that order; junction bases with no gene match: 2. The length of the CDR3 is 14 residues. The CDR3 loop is CASSLGDSNQAPLF. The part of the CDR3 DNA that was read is TGTGCCAGCAGTTTGGGGGACAGCAACCAGGCTCCGCTT.

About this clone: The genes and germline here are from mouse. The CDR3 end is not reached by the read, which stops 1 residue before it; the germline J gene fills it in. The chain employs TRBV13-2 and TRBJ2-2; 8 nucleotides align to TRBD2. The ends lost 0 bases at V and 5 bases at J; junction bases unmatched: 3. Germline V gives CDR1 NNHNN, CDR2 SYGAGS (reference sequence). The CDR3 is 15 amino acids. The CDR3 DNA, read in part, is TGTGCCAGCGGTGATGGGGGGGGCGCGACCGGGCAGCTCTAC. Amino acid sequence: CASGDGGGATGQLY. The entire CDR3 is CASGDGGGATGQLYF.

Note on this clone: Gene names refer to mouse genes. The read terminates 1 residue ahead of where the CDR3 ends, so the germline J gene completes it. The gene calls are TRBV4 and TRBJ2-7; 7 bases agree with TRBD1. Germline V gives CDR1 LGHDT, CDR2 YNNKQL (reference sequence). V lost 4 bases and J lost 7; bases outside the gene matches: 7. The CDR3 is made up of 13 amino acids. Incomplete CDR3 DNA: TGTGCCAGCAGCTTCCAGACAGGGCGGGAACAGTAC. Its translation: CASSFQTGREQY. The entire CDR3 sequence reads CASSFQTGREQYF.

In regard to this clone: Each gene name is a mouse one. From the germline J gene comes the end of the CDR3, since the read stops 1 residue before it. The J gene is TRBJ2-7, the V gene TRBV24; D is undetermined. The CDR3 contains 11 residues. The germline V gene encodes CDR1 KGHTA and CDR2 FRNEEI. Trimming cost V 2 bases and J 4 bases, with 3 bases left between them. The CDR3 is CASSLGYEQYF. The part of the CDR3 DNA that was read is TGTGCCAGCAGTCTGGGGTATGAACAGTAC.

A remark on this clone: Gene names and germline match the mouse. This CDR3 is CASGKGINTGQLYF. CDR3 DNA, as far as it was read: TGTGCCAGCGGTAAGGGGATAAACACCGGGCAGCTCTAC. The chain uses TRBV13-2 and TRBJ2-2, with a weak D call TRBD1 (5 bases). The read gets to within 1 residue of the CDR3 end, and the germline J gene fills in the rest. Germline V gene lookup returns CDR1 NNHNN and CDR2 SYGAGS (reference sequence). The CDR3 sequence is 14 residues long. V was pared by 4 bases and J by 1 base, with 8 bases between.

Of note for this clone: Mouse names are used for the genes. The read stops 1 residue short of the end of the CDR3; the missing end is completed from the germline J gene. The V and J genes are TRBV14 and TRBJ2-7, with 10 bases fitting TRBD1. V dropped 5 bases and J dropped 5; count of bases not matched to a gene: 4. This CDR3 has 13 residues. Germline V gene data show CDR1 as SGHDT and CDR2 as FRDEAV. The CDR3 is CASSRDRGHEQYF. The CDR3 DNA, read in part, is TGTGCCAGCAGCCGGGACAGGGGCCATGAACAGTAC.

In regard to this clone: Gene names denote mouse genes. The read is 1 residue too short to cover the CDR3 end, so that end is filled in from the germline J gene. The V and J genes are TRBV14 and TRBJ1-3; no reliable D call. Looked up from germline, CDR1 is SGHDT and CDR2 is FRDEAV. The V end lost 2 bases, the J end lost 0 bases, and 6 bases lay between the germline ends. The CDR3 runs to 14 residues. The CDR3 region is CASSFSDSGNTLYF. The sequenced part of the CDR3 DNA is TGTGCCAGCAGTTTTTCAGATTCTGGAAATACGCTCTAT.

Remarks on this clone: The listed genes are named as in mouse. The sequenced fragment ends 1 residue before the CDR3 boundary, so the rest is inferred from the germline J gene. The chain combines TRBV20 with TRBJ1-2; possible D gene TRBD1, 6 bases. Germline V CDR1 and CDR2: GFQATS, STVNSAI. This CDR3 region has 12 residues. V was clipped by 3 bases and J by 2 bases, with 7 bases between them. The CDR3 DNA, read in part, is TGTGGTGCTAGCCAGGGGAACTCCGACTACACC. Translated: CGASQGNSDYT. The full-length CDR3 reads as CGASQGNSDYTF.

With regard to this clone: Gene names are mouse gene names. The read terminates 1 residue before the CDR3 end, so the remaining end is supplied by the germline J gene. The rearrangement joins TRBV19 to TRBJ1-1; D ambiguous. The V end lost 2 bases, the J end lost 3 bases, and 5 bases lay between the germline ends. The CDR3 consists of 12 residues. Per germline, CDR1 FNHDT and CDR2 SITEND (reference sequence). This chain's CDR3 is CASSIRDTEVFF. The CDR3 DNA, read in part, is TGTGCCAGCAGTATCCGGGACACAGAAGTCTTC.